One and the same sample provided the 20 T cell receptor beta chains below, sequenced in a study of blood T cell repertoires in COVID-19. Sequencing was performed with immunoSEQ multiplex PCR; in TCRdb, only in-frame clones are kept and a portion is missing. The sample carries roughly 89,000 clones, less than 85% recorded once. The specimen was peripheral blood. The receptor source for this set is a woman in her seventies with acute or convalescent COVID-19.

This chain uses TRBV28 with TRBJ1-2; possibly TRBD1 for D (5 bases). Germline V gene lookup returns CDR1 MDHEN and CDR2 SYDVKM. The length of the CDR3 is 14 residues. V was trimmed by 7 bases and J by 4 bases, leaving 16 bases between them. The CDR3 loop is CASTPAGKGYGYTF. CDR3 nucleotide sequence: TGTGCCAGCACCCCCGCAGGGAAGGGCTATGGCTACACCTTC.

The chain carries TRBV11-2 and TRBJ2-7; D is uncertain. Trimming took 5 bases from V and 5 from J, leaving 10 bases between them. Germline-derived CDR1 and CDR2 are SGHAT and FQNNGV. This CDR3 contains 12 residues. Here the CDR3 reads CASSPDIHEQYF. The CDR3 bases are TGTGCCAGCAGCCCCGACATCCACGAGCAGTACTTC.

This chain connects TRBV6-5 to TRBJ2-4; TRBD2 aligns across 8 bases. This CDR3 contains 13 residues. Germline V CDR1 and CDR2: MNHEY, SVGAGI. Unmatched junction bases numbered 3, after V lost 5 bases and J lost 6 bases. This CDR3 is CASSSREGNIQYF. Here the CDR3 DNA reads TGTGCCAGCAGTAGTCGGGAGGGAAACATTCAGTACTTC.

V is TRBV4-1 and J is TRBJ2-1, with 10 nucleotides matching TRBD2. Germline lookup yields CDR1 MGHRA and CDR2 YSYEKL. V was pared by 4 bases and J by 6 bases, with 9 bases of the junction left unmatched. This CDR3 region has 16 residues. CDR3 loop: CASSRERLAGVNEQFF. The CDR3 DNA sequence: TGCGCCAGCAGCCGGGAAAGGCTAGCGGGGGTCAATGAGCAGTTCTTC.

The rearrangement joins TRBV5-6 to TRBJ2-3; D is perhaps TRBD1 (6 bases). Germline CDR1 and CDR2: SGHDT and YYEEEE. V lost 4 bases to trimming and J lost 4 bases, with 13 bases between them. The CDR3 is 14 amino acids. The CDR3 DNA follows: TGTGCCAGCAGCCCGACAGGCAGAGCAGATACGCAGTATTTT. It translates to CASSPTGRADTQYF.

The J gene is TRBJ1-3, the V gene TRBV19; TRBD1 matches 7 bases. The length of the CDR3 is 13 residues. The V and J ends lost 8 bases and 9 bases, in that order; junction bases with no gene match: 10. Germline CDR1 LNHDA, CDR2 SQIVND (reference sequence). The CDR3 DNA reads TGTGCCAGTGGGGGGCAACAGGGGAGCACCATATATTTT. It yields the protein CASGGQQGSTIYF.

This chain uses TRBV28 with TRBJ2-3; D is possibly TRBD2 (5 bases). The CDR3 has 14 residues. From germline, CDR1 is MDHEN and CDR2 SYDVKM. V shed 3 bases and J shed 6 bases, with 13 bases lying between them. CDR3 nucleotides: TGTGCCAGCAGTTTCGCGGGTGGCAGGGATACGCAGTATTTT. It specifies CASSFAGGRDTQYF.

The table lists this clone with many counts. The chain couples TRBV7-8 to TRBJ1-6; 9 bases map to TRBD1. The V gene's germline CDR1 is SGHVS and CDR2 FQNEAQ. V lost 5 bases to trimming and J lost 10 bases; unmatched junction nucleotides: 9. CDR3 length equals 15 residues. In DNA form, the CDR3 reads TGTGCCAGCAGCATTTTCGGACAGGGGCGCTCACCCCTCCACTTT. It codes for CASSIFGQGRSPLHF.

This clone was found once. The chain joins TRBV7-3 to TRBJ2-5; 14 bases are a match to TRBD2. In germline, CDR1 is SGHTA, CDR2 FQGTGA. After removal of 7 bases from V and 3 bases from J, the junction contained 4 bases not matched to a gene. CDR3 length: 15 residues. CDR3 DNA sequence: TGTGCCAGCAAACCGGGACTAGCGGGAGAAGAGACCCAGTACTTC. It codes for CASKPGLAGEETQYF.

V is TRBV19 and J is TRBJ2-2, with D unresolved. Germline values: CDR1 LNHDA, CDR2 SQIVND (reference sequence). This CDR3 contains 16 residues. Trimming removed 3 bases at V and 3 bases at J, with 14 bases between. The CDR3 DNA follows: TGTGCCAGTAGTATTTATGAAGGAGCCGACACCGGGGAGCTGTTTTTT. The encoded protein is CASSIYEGADTGELFF.

The chain uses TRBV5-1 and TRBJ1-6; D not certain. The CDR3 has 15 residues. Germline V CDR1 and CDR2: SGHRS, YFSETQ. V dropped 4 bases and J dropped 7 bases, with 15 bases sitting between them. This chain's CDR3 is CASSPSGEPNSPLHF. Written as DNA, the CDR3 is TGCGCCAGCAGCCCGTCCGGGGAGCCCAATTCACCCCTCCACTTT.

The chain combines TRBV5-4 with TRBJ1-3; possible D gene TRBD1, 5 bases. Germline CDR1 and CDR2: SGHNT and YYREEE (reference sequence). The CDR3 is made up of 14 amino acids. The V end was cut by 1 base, the J end by 3 bases, with 8 bases between. The DNA for the CDR3 is TGTGCCAGCAGCTTGCTGGGGGGTGGAAACACCATATATTTT. It is translated as CASSLLGGGNTIYF. Full variable domain (outside the CDR3, taken from reference TRBV5-4 and TRBJ1-3): ETGVTQSPTHLIKTRGQQVTLRCSSQSGHNTVSWYQQALGQGPQFIFQYYREEENGRGNFPPRFSGLQFPNYSSELNVNALELDDSALYLCASSLLGGGNTIYFGEGSWLTVV.

J is TRBJ1-5 and V is TRBV28; D is ambiguous. Germline loops: CDR1 MDHEN, CDR2 SYDVKM. This CDR3 has 13 amino acids. Trimming shortened V by 8 bases and J by 3 bases, and 11 bases separated the two germline ends. This CDR3 reads CASSNSLNQPQHF. DNA of the CDR3: TGTGCCAGCTCCAACAGCCTCAATCAGCCCCAGCATTTT.

This chain joins TRBV6-5 and TRBJ1-2; the D gene is possibly TRBD1 (6 bases). Germline V gene data show CDR1 as MNHEY and CDR2 as SVGAGI. This CDR3 region has 12 residues. V lost 6 bases and J 4 bases, leaving 9 bases between the germline ends. CDR3 DNA sequence: TGTGCCAGCAGGGACAGTCTCTATGGCTACACCTTC. Protein product: CASRDSLYGYTF.

The V and J genes are TRBV29-1 and TRBJ1-2; D gene unclear. The CDR3 totals 13 residues. CDR1 and CDR2 from the germline V gene are SQVTM and ANQGSEA. V lost 0 bases and J 14 bases, leaving 19 bases between the germline ends. The DNA of the CDR3 is TGCAGCGTTGAAGATCTTCCGCGAGGAGCCGGGACCTTC. Protein: CSVEDLPRGAGTF.

The rearrangement uses TRBV20-1 and TRBJ1-2, with 7 bases matching TRBD1. The trim removed 6 bases at V and 8 bases at J, leaving 6 bases unmatched. Germline V gene data show CDR1 as DFQATT and CDR2 as SNEGSKA (reference sequence). This CDR3 is built from 11 residues. The CDR3 protein is CSAKTGSGYTF. The DNA of the CDR3 is TGCAGTGCAAAGACAGGGAGCGGCTACACCTTC.

This clone was observed a single time. The chain combines TRBV5-4 with TRBJ2-3; 10 positions agree with TRBD2. J gave up 1 base and V 5 bases, and 7 bases lay outside the gene matches. The CDR3 spans 16 residues. Germline CDR1 and CDR2: SGHNT and YYREEE (reference sequence). CDR3: CASRPGLAYGTDTQYF. The CDR3 nucleotides are TGTGCCAGCAGACCGGGACTAGCGTACGGCACAGATACGCAGTATTTT.

This clone turned up a few times. V gene TRBV11-2 combines with J gene TRBJ2-7, with 10 nucleotides matching TRBD1. This CDR3 comprises 14 residues. Germline-derived CDR1 and CDR2 are SGHAT and FQNNGV. The V gene end was trimmed by 8 bases and the J gene end by 1 base; junction bases not matched to a gene: 5. CDR3 nucleotides: TGTGCCAGCGGCAGGACAGGGGGGTCCTACGAGCAGTACTTC. It encodes CASGRTGGSYEQYF.

This chain joins TRBV7-6 and TRBJ1-6, with D possibly being TRBD1 (6 bases). Per the germline V gene, CDR1 is SGHVS and CDR2 is FNYEAQ. V was trimmed by 5 bases and J by 4 bases, leaving 12 bases between them. This CDR3 region has 15 residues. The CDR3 reads CASSQGGQYNSPLHF. For the CDR3, the DNA is TGTGCCAGCAGCCAAGGGGGACAATATAATTCACCCCTCCACTTT.

The rearrangement uses TRBV7-9 and TRBJ1-1, with 10 positions matching TRBD1. The germline CDR1 and CDR2 sequences are SEHNR and FQNEAQ (reference sequence). V gave up 2 bases and J gave up 0 bases; unmatched junction bases: 12. This CDR3 is built from 19 residues. The DNA for the CDR3 is TGTGCCAGCAGCTTACTAGGGACAGGGGTCGGGGGGATGAACACTGAAGCTTTCTTT. The encoded protein is CASSLLGTGVGGMNTEAFF.